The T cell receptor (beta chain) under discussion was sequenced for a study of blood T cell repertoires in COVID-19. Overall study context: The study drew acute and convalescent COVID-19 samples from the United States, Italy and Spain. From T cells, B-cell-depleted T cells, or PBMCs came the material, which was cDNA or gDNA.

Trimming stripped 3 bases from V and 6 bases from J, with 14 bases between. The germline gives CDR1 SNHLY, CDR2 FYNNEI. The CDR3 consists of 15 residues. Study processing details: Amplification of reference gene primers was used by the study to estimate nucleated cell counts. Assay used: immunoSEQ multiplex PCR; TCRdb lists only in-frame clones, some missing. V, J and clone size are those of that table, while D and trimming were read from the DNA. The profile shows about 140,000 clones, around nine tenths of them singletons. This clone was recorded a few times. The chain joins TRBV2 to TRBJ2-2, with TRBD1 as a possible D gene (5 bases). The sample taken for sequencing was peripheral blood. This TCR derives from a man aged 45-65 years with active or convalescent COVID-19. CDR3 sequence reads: CASSELGRAAGELFF. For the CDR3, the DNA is TGTGCCAGCAGTGAGCTTGGCAGGGCCGCCGGGGAGCTGTTTTTT.